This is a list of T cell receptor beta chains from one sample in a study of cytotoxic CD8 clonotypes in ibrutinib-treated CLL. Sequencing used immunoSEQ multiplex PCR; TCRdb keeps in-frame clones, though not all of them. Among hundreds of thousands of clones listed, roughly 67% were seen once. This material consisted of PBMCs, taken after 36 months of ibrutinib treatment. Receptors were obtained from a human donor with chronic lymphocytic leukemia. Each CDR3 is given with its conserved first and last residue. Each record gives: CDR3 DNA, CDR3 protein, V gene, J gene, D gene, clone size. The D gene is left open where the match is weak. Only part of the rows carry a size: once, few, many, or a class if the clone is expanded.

TGTGCCAGCAGTCAAGCCTCCGGGAGCCAATTGTGGTGGGCCAACGTCCTGACTTTC	CASSQASGSQLWWANVLTF	TRBV6-1	TRBJ2-6	-	-
TGCGCCAGCAGCGACTCCGGGACATCGATACTGCGTGGCTACGAGCAGTACTTC	CASSDSGTSILRGYEQYF	TRBV5-1	TRBJ2-7	-	-
TGTGCCAGCAGTGAATCGGGGACGCCTCGCCCGGCCCTCCACTTT	CASSESGTPRPALHF	TRBV25-1	TRBJ1-6	-	-
TGCGCCAGCAGCCGCCAAATAGGTAGGCGAGACTATGGCTACACCTTC	CASSRQIGRRDYGYTF	TRBV4-1	TRBJ1-2	-	few
TGTGCCAGTAGTATAGATCGGGACAGGGTCACTGAAGCTTTCTTT	CASSIDRDRVTEAFF	TRBV19	TRBJ1-1	TRBD1	-
TGTGCCAGCAGTTACGACGGGATGAACACTGAAGCTTTCTTT	CASSYDGMNTEAFF	TRBV6-5	TRBJ1-1	-	-
TGTGCCAGCAGCGCGGACAGGGTAAATCAGCCCCAGCATTTT	CASSADRVNQPQHF	TRBV6-5	TRBJ1-5	TRBD1	few
TGTGCCAGCAGTTACTCGTGGGGAGGGGATAGCTATGGCTACACCTTC	CASSYSWGGDSYGYTF	TRBV6-6	TRBJ1-2	-	-
TGTGCCAGCAGTTCTAAGCCGTATCAGCCCCAGCATTTT	CASSSKPYQPQHF	TRBV27	TRBJ1-5	-	few
TGTGCCAGCAGTGAAGTCTACTTGCGGCTTTTC	CASSEVYLRLF	TRBV6-1	TRBJ1-2	-	-
TGTGCCAGCAGTCTGTACTACGAGCAGTACTTC	CASSLYYEQYF	TRBV27	TRBJ2-7	-	-
TGCGCCAGCAGCGGGGGGACAGGGGCAGTGGAGACCCAGTACTTC	CASSGGTGAVETQYF	TRBV5-1	TRBJ2-5	TRBD1	-
TGTGCCAGCAGCTTACGGGCAGGGGAGCTGTTTTTT	CASSLRAGELFF	TRBV7-3	TRBJ2-2	-	-
TGTGCCAGCAGCGTAGCGGGGGACAGACCCTACGAGCAGTACTTC	CASSVAGDRPYEQYF	TRBV9	TRBJ2-7	-	-
TGTGCCAGTAGTAGCCGTGATAGCGGTACCTACGAGCAGTACTTC	CASSSRDSGTYEQYF	TRBV19	TRBJ2-7	-	-
TGTGCCAGCAGCTTAGTGGCGTGGAATGGCTACACCTTC	CASSLVAWNGYTF	TRBV11-3	TRBJ1-2	-	-
TGTGCCAGCAGTGTGTCTAGGGGGCGGAATGGCTACACCTTC	CASSVSRGRNGYTF	TRBV6-1	TRBJ1-2	TRBD1	-
TGCGCCAGCAGCCAAGATCTCAGGGACGGCCCCACAGATACGCAGTATTTT	CASSQDLRDGPTDTQYF	TRBV4-3	TRBJ2-3	-	-
TGTGCCAGCAGACGGACAGGGAACACCGGGGAGCTGTTTTTT	CASRRTGNTGELFF	TRBV5-4	TRBJ2-2	TRBD1	-
TGTGCCAGCCGTCGGGGAGTTGATAATTCACCCCTCCACTTT	CASRRGVDNSPLHF	TRBV6-1	TRBJ1-6	-	many
TGTGCCAGCCAAGAATTGGTGCACTCCTACGAGCAGTACTTC	CASQELVHSYEQYF	TRBV5-4	TRBJ2-7	-	few
TGTGCCAGCAGCTTAAGTGGGAGTTTTGACCCGAGCTATGGCTACACCTTC	CASSLSGSFDPSYGYTF	TRBV7-9	TRBJ1-2	-	-
TGTGCTAGTGGTTTGCCTATCGAGGAACTCTACACCTTC	CASGLPIEELYTF	TRBV12-5	TRBJ1-2	-	once